A selection of T cell receptor beta chains follows, all from one sample in a study of shared clonotypes between healthy human individuals. Profiling relied on immunoSEQ multiplex PCR, and the TCRdb table lists in-frame clones only, not all of them. In the table there are 2,500,000 or so clones, around nine tenths of which are singletons. The specimen sequenced was naive CD4+ T cells sorted from blood. The source is a man aged 18 to 30 in good health. The CDR3 runs from the conserved cysteine through the conserved F or W. The D gene is left open where the match is weak. The size entry is marked missing in some rows and otherwise reads once, few, many or a size class.

v_gene	len	abundance	d_gene	j_gene	CDR3aa	CDR3nt
TRBV9	14	.	TRBD1	TRBJ2-7	CASSDGQALDEQYF	TGTGCCAGCAGCGATGGACAGGCCCTGGACGAGCAGTACTTC
TRBV6-1	14	once	.	TRBJ1-4	CASRWTATNEKLFF	TGTGCCAGCAGATGGACGGCAACTAATGAAAAACTGTTTTTT
TRBV28	13	.	.	TRBJ2-7	CASSLRRGREQYF	TGTGCCAGCAGTTTACGCAGAGGGAGGGAGCAGTACTTC
TRBV6-1	18	.	TRBD1	TRBJ2-1	CASSEAIRTGGSYNEQFF	TGTGCCAGCAGTGAAGCGATCAGGACAGGCGGCTCCTACAATGAGCAGTTCTTC
TRBV5-1	12	once	.	TRBJ1-1	CASSLLNTEAFF	TGCGCCAGCAGCTTGTTGAACACTGAAGCTTTCTTT
TRBV7-9	17	once	TRBD1	TRBJ1-2	CASSGGTGSSPFNGYTF	TGTGCCAGCAGCGGAGGGACAGGGTCCTCGCCTTTTAATGGCTACACCTTC
TRBV29-1	14	.	.	TRBJ1-5	CSVVVGVSNQPQHF	TGCAGCGTTGTAGTGGGAGTTAGCAATCAGCCCCAGCATTTT
TRBV27	13	.	.	TRBJ2-1	CASSFGPYNEQFF	TGTGCCAGCAGTTTTGGGCCCTACAATGAGCAGTTCTTC
TRBV7-9	13	.	.	TRBJ1-2	CASSPSLVIGYTF	TGTGCCAGCAGCCCTAGCTTGGTGATAGGCTACACCTTC
TRBV18	13	.	.	TRBJ2-2	CASSQQVSGELFF	TGTGCCAGCTCCCAACAGGTCTCCGGGGAGCTGTTTTTT
TRBV10-1	16	.	.	TRBJ2-4	CASSESGPQAKNIQYF	TGCGCCAGCAGTGAGTCGGGGCCGCAGGCCAAAAACATTCAGTACTTC
TRBV28	14	.	.	TRBJ1-4	CASITGGGGEKLFF	TGTGCCAGCATCACCGGGGGTGGGGGTGAAAAACTGTTTTTT
TRBV6-1	15	.	TRBD1	TRBJ2-5	CASSELAQGARTQYF	TGTGCCAGCAGTGAATTGGCACAGGGGGCTAGGACCCAGTACTTC
TRBV7-2	16	few	.	TRBJ1-1	CASSRGIRVMNTEAFF	TGTGCCAGCAGCCGTGGTATCAGGGTTATGAACACTGAAGCTTTCTTT
TRBV30	14	.	TRBD1	TRBJ1-3	CAWSIRGARDTIYF	TGTGCCTGGAGTATCAGGGGGGCTCGGGACACCATATATTTT
TRBV10-3	16	.	TRBD1	TRBJ1-2	CAISGGQGGGNYGYTF	TGTGCCATCAGTGGTGGACAGGGCGGAGGTAACTATGGCTACACCTTC
TRBV5-1	13	.	.	TRBJ2-7	CASSRAASYEQYF	TGCGCCAGCAGTCGGGCCGCCTCCTACGAGCAGTACTTC
TRBV6-6	13	.	TRBD1	TRBJ1-1	CAGGQGGSTEAFF	TGTGCCGGTGGACAGGGAGGCAGCACTGAAGCTTTCTTT
TRBV18	15	once	TRBD1	TRBJ1-4	CASSPFGTANEKLFF	TGTGCCAGCTCACCCTTCGGGACAGCTAATGAAAAACTGTTTTTT
TRBV27	16	.	TRBD1	TRBJ1-6	CASSLGTGGENSPLHF	TGTGCCAGCAGTCTTGGGACAGGGGGTGAAAATTCACCCCTCCACTTT
TRBV5-4	15	.	TRBD2	TRBJ2-1	CASSFGGRAYNEQFF	TGTGCCAGCAGCTTCGGTGGGAGGGCCTACAATGAGCAGTTCTTC
TRBV4-1	15	.	.	TRBJ2-7	CASSQDSQPHYEQYF	TGCGCCAGCAGCCAAGACTCCCAGCCCCACTACGAGCAGTACTTC
TRBV5-1	13	.	.	TRBJ2-3	CASSYQGTDTQYF	TGCGCCAGCAGTTATCAGGGAACAGATACGCAGTATTTT
TRBV2	15	.	TRBD1	TRBJ1-2	CASRIDQDRGLGYTF	TGTGCCAGCCGAATCGACCAAGACAGGGGGCTTGGCTACACCTTC
TRBV5-4	17	.	.	TRBJ2-6	CASSLVFVGAGANVLTF	TGTGCCAGCAGCTTGGTGTTTGTCGGGGCTGGGGCCAACGTCCTGACTTTC
TRBV5-1	16	once	.	TRBJ1-4	CASSLADKSTNEKLFF	TGCGCCAGCAGCTTGGCCGACAAATCAACTAATGAAAAACTGTTTTTT
TRBV6-5	13	.	.	TRBJ1-1	CASSRGASTEAFF	TGTGCCAGCAGCCGCGGGGCCTCCACTGAAGCTTTCTTT
TRBV25-1	13	.	.	TRBJ1-1	CASIEGGNTEAFF	TGTGCCAGCATCGAAGGCGGCAACACTGAAGCTTTCTTT
TRBV11-2	15	.	.	TRBJ1-3	CASSTGLTSGNTIYF	TGTGCCAGCAGCACGGGACTCACCTCTGGAAACACCATATATTTT
TRBV6-6	13	.	.	TRBJ2-7	CASSYERDHEQYF	TGTGCCAGCAGTTATGAAAGGGACCACGAGCAGTACTTC
TRBV7-9	11	once	.	TRBJ2-7	CASASQGEQYF	TGTGCCAGCGCGAGCCAAGGGGAGCAGTACTTC
TRBV18	15	.	TRBD1	TRBJ1-4	CASSPGTGANEKLFF	TGTGCCAGCTCACCAGGGACAGGGGCTAATGAAAAACTGTTTTTT
TRBV7-9	14	.	TRBD1	TRBJ1-2	CASRGQGDGYGYTF	TGTGCCAGCAGAGGACAGGGGGATGGTTATGGCTACACCTTC
TRBV30	10	.	.	TRBJ1-1	CAWRQGEAFF	TGTGCCTGGAGGCAGGGTGAAGCTTTCTTT
TRBV7-9	14	.	TRBD2	TRBJ2-7	CASSLLAGSYEQYF	TGTGCCAGCAGCTTATTAGCGGGATCCTACGAGCAGTACTTC
TRBV19	15	.	.	TRBJ1-5	CASSGTGNSNQPQHF	TGTGCCAGTAGCGGTACGGGAAATAGCAATCAGCCCCAGCATTTT
TRBV5-1	15	.	TRBD1	TRBJ2-1	CASSRGQGGYNEQFF	TGCGCCAGCAGCCGGGGACAGGGAGGATACAATGAGCAGTTCTTC
TRBV9	17	.	.	TRBJ2-7	CASSEAPYPATSYEQYF	TGTGCCAGCAGCGAGGCTCCTTACCCCGCGACCTCCTACGAGCAGTACTTC
TRBV5-6	14	once	.	TRBJ1-1	CASSFTGRNTEAFF	TGTGCCAGCAGCTTTACCGGACGGAACACTGAAGCTTTCTTT
TRBV7-2	15	.	TRBD1	TRBJ2-7	CASSRGGTGSSEQYF	TGTGCCAGCAGCCGAGGGGGGACAGGGAGTAGCGAGCAGTACTTC
TRBV18	15	.	TRBD1	TRBJ2-1	CASSPTRTGYNEQFF	TGTGCCAGCTCACCAACTCGGACAGGATACAATGAGCAGTTCTTC
TRBV14	16	.	TRBD2	TRBJ2-2	CASSRTSGGGTGELFF	TGTGCCAGCAGCCGGACTAGCGGGGGGGGCACCGGGGAGCTGTTTTTT
TRBV30	11	.	.	TRBJ2-2	CAWSVTGELFF	TGTGCCTGGAGCGTCACCGGGGAGCTGTTTTTT
TRBV10-3	18	.	.	TRBJ1-3	CAISERGPAQPSGNTIYF	TGTGCCATCAGTGAGCGGGGTCCGGCCCAGCCTTCTGGAAACACCATATATTTT
TRBV6-1	11	.	.	TRBJ2-1	CASSEPGTPFF	TGTGCCAGCAGTGAACCCGGGACGCCGTTCTTC
TRBV5-1	15	once	.	TRBJ2-2	CASSLARLTTGELFF	TGCGCCAGCAGCTTGGCCCGGCTGACTACCGGGGAGCTGTTTTTT
TRBV19	17	.	.	TRBJ2-3	CASSPYWNRGLTDTQYF	TGTGCCAGTAGCCCCTACTGGAACAGGGGACTCACAGATACGCAGTATTTT
TRBV2	13	once	.	TRBJ2-5	CASCAELEETQYF	TGTGCCAGCTGTGCTGAGCTAGAAGAGACCCAGTACTTC
TRBV28	15	.	TRBD2	TRBJ2-3	CASSFPGLGLDTQYF	TGTGCCAGCAGTTTCCCGGGACTAGGCCTCGATACGCAGTATTTT
TRBV30	14	.	.	TRBJ2-5	CAWSVPKGVETQYF	TGTGCCTGGAGTGTACCTAAGGGAGTAGAGACCCAGTACTTC
TRBV19	15	.	.	TRBJ2-1	CASSIERRSYNEQFF	TGTGCCAGTAGTATTGAGCGGAGATCCTACAATGAGCAGTTCTTC
TRBV4-1	16	.	TRBD2	TRBJ2-5	CASSQTGTSSQETQYF	TGCGCCAGCAGCCAAACCGGGACTAGCAGCCAAGAGACCCAGTACTTC